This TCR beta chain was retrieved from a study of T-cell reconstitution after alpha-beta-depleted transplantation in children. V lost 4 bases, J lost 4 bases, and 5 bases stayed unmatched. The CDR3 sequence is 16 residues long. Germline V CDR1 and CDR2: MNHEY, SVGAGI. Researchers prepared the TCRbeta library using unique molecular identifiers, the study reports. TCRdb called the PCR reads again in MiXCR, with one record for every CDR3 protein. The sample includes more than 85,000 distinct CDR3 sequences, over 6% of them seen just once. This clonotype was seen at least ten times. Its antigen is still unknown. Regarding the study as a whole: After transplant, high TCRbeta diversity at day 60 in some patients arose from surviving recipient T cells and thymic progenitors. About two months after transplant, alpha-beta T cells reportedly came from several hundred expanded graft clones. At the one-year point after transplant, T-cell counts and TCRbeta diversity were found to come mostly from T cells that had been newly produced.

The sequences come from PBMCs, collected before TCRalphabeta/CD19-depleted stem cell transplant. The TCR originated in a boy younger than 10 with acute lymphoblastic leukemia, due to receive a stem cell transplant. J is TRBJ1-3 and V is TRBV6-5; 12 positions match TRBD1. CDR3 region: CASSSGDRGLGNTIYF. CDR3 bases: TGTGCCAGCAGTTCCGGGGACAGGGGGCTCGGAAACACCATATATTTT.